The 4 T cell receptor beta chains listed next were all sequenced from one sample in a study of blood T cell repertoires in COVID-19 (dated by TCRdb to the early 2020s). The library was built by means of the immunoSEQ multiplex PCR assay. Entries here come from immuneACCESS through TCRdb and include only in-frame sequences with V and J called. Some clones fail to appear in such tables; in the studies checked, an unresolved V gene covers under half of the shortfall, and the cause of the remainder is unknown. For this sample there are about 180,000 clones; approximately 84% appear just once. The top ten clonotypes cover 5.6% of the sample. Sequenced sample: PBMCs or T cells enriched from blood (not recorded which). These receptors were taken from a woman aged 35 to 49 with acute COVID-19.

The rearrangement links TRBV27 to TRBJ2-1; 7 bases line up with TRBD2. The CDR3 has 14 amino acids. In germline, CDR1 is MNHEY, CDR2 SMNVEV (reference sequence). J was trimmed by 4 bases and V by 3 bases; bases with no gene match: 3. The CDR3 here is CASSLASGYNEQFF. The CDR3 nucleotides read TGTGCCAGCAGTTTGGCTAGCGGTTACAATGAGCAGTTCTTC.

This sequence joins TRBV7-6 and TRBJ2-5; 7 nucleotides agree with TRBD1. This CDR3 spans 15 amino acids. CDR1 is SGHVS, CDR2 FNYEAQ, per germline. After removal of 1 base from V and 1 base from J, the junction contained 3 bases not matched to a gene. CDR3 coding DNA: TGTGCCAGCAGCTTAGGACAGGGCCCCCAAGAGACCCAGTACTTC. It translates to CASSLGQGPQETQYF.

The rearrangement links TRBV27 to TRBJ2-5; perhaps D is TRBD1 or TRBD2 (9 bases each). The CDR3 runs 19 residues. Germline loops: CDR1 MNHEY, CDR2 SMNVEV (reference sequence). Trimming took off 5 bases at V and 3 bases at J, with 28 bases between the two ends. The CDR3 protein is CASSHDRGVSGRRKETQYF. In nucleotides, the CDR3 is TGTGCCAGCAGTCATGACAGGGGGGTTAGCGGGAGAAGGAAAGAGACCCAGTACTTC.

CDR3 amino acids: CASSLDGGYNEQFF. CDR3 sequence (DNA): TGCGCCAGCAGCTTGGATGGAGGCTACAATGAGCAGTTCTTC. This chain joins TRBV5-1 and TRBJ2-1; perhaps TRBD2 as D (5 bases). Germline lookup yields CDR1 SGHRS and CDR2 YFSETQ. The CDR3 runs 14 residues. The V end lost 0 bases, the J end lost 3 bases, and 7 bases lay between the germline ends.